The present T cell receptor (beta chain) was sequenced within a study of blood T cell repertoires in COVID-19. About the study: The cDNA or gDNA used as material had been derived from T cells, B-cell-depleted T cells, or PBMCs.

The V gene's germline CDR1 is LGHDT and CDR2 YNNKEL (reference sequence). The CDR3 is 13 amino acids. V lost 4 bases and J 16 bases, leaving 17 bases between the germline ends. Original handling: Cell counts per sample came from amplifying reference gene primers. Sequenced by immunoSEQ multiplex PCR; TCRdb stores in-frame clones only, minus some. V, J and clone size reflect that table, while D and trimming were determined from the DNA. The sample lists tens of thousands of clones, almost 90% seen once, with about 4.3% in the top ten. This TCR derives from a woman older than 75 with active or convalescent COVID-19. Specimen: peripheral blood. The chain combines TRBV3-1 (or the pseudogene TRBV3-2) with TRBJ1-6, with D hard to call. CDR3 DNA sequence: TGTGCCAGCAGCCCGTCTCTAACAGCGGTACTCCACTTT. Protein sequence: CASSPSLTAVLHF.